This is a list of T cell receptor beta chains from one sample in a study of CD8+ T cells in alopecia areata. Data came from immunoSEQ multiplex PCR; TCRdb stores just in-frame clones and leaves some out. The top ten clones hold about 0.94% of a sample with 150,000 to 200,000 clones, 65% of them seen once. Sample: CD4+ T cells sorted from blood, taken at week 4, from a patient treated with tofacitinib. These receptors originate from a human donor with alopecia areata. Both conserved end residues are part of each CDR3. The D gene is left open where the match is weak. Some rows mark clone size as missing; the rest say once, few, many or name a class of expanded clone.

CASSPLRQDPYEQYF | TGTGCCAGCAGCCCCCTTAGGCAGGACCCCTACGAGCAGTACTTC | TRBV6-6 | . | . | TRBJ2-7
CAWSVRPLTNYGYTF | TGTGCCTGGAGTGTAAGACCGCTGACGAACTATGGCTACACCTTC | TRBV30 | . | . | TRBJ1-2
CASSLHGTDTQYF | TGTGCCAGCAGCTTACACGGCACAGATACGCAGTATTTT | TRBV14 | . | . | TRBJ2-3
CASSLVRGEQYF | TGTGCCAGCAGCTTAGTCAGGGGCGAGCAGTACTTC | TRBV7-2 | many | . | TRBJ2-7
CSVGGQRHNYGYTF | TGCAGCGTTGGCGGGCAACGCCATAACTATGGCTACACCTTC | TRBV29-1 | few | . | TRBJ1-2
CSVKGQGIEAFF | TGCAGCGTCAAGGGACAGGGAATTGAAGCTTTCTTT | TRBV29-1 | . | TRBD1 | TRBJ1-1
CASRARGQGNQPQHF | TGTGCCAGTAGAGCCAGGGGGCAAGGGAATCAGCCCCAGCATTTT | TRBV19 | . | TRBD1 | TRBJ1-5
CASSLAGNTGELFF | TGTGCTAGCAGCTTAGCGGGGAACACCGGGGAGCTGTTTTTT | TRBV7-7 | . | TRBD2 | TRBJ2-2
CASSVGLAFPNEQFF | TGTGCCAGCAGCGTAGGACTAGCGTTCCCCAATGAGCAGTTCTTC | TRBV9 | few | TRBD2 | TRBJ2-1
CASSTPSGGAETQYF | TGTGCCAGCAGTACCCCGTCGGGGGGGGCAGAGACCCAGTACTTC | TRBV6-6 | . | TRBD2 | TRBJ2-5
CATSLVALSLETQYF | TGTGCCACCAGCTTGGTGGCTCTTAGCTTGGAGACCCAGTACTTC | TRBV15 | few | . | TRBJ2-5
CSVVEPGGADTQYF | TGCAGCGTTGTAGAACCCGGGGGAGCAGATACGCAGTATTTT | TRBV29-1 | . | . | TRBJ2-3
CAWSVLNPSGYTF | TGTGCCTGGAGTGTACTGAATCCCTCTGGCTACACCTTC | TRBV30 | . | . | TRBJ1-2
CASSFRTTNEKLFF | TGTGCCAGCAGCTTTCGTACAACTAATGAAAAACTGTTTTTT | TRBV7-9 | few | . | TRBJ1-4
CAWARGNTEAFF | TGTGCCTGGGCCCGAGGGAACACTGAAGCTTTCTTT | TRBV30 | . | . | TRBJ1-1
CASSIDQRVNQPQHF | TGTGCCAGTAGTATAGATCAACGAGTCAATCAGCCCCAGCATTTT | TRBV19 | . | . | TRBJ1-5
CASSVWQGARADTQYF | TGTGCCAGCAGCGTGTGGCAGGGGGCGCGGGCAGATACGCAGTATTTT | TRBV9 | . | TRBD1 | TRBJ2-3
CASPKPGGSEEAFF | TGTGCCAGCCCCAAACCGGGGGGGTCGGAAGAAGCTTTCTTT | TRBV6-6 | many | . | TRBJ1-1
CAWSSQDSLGTEAFF | TGTGCCTGGAGTTCCCAGGACAGTCTGGGGACTGAAGCTTTCTTT | TRBV30 | . | . | TRBJ1-1
CAWSIGTAHGYTF | TGTGCCTGGAGTATCGGGACAGCGCATGGCTACACCTTC | TRBV30 | . | TRBD1 | TRBJ1-2
CASSPQGTPTYEQYF | TGTGCCAGCTCACCACAGGGGACACCGACCTACGAGCAGTACTTC | TRBV18 | . | . | TRBJ2-7
CSVLMHGNQPQHF | TGCAGCGTCCTGATGCATGGCAATCAGCCCCAGCATTTT | TRBV29-1 | few | . | TRBJ1-5
CASSLPPGNNEQFF | TGTGCCAGCAGCTTGCCCCCAGGGAACAATGAGCAGTTCTTC | TRBV5-6 | once | . | TRBJ2-1
CASNRQGRNYGYTF | TGTGCCAGCAACCGACAGGGACGTAACTATGGCTACACCTTC | TRBV27 | . | TRBD1 | TRBJ1-2
CASSQGSGPGADYEQYF | TGCGCCAGCAGCCAAGGTTCGGGGCCAGGGGCAGACTACGAGCAGTACTTC | TRBV4-3 | . | . | TRBJ2-7
CASSLSDFPSEQFF | TGTGCCAGCAGCTTAAGTGATTTTCCTAGTGAGCAGTTCTTC | TRBV7-3 | many | . | TRBJ2-1